Below, 17 T cell receptor beta chains from the same sample are listed, as sequenced in a study of blood T cell repertoires in COVID-19. Using immunoSEQ multiplex PCR, the repertoire was profiled, and TCRdb retains in-frame clones only, with some absent. This sample has about 110,000 clones, with about nine tenths found just once. Sequenced sample: peripheral blood. These receptors all come from a man in his fifties or sixties with active or convalescent COVID-19.

The rearrangement uses TRBV6-2 or TRBV6-3 and TRBJ1-6, with 12 bases matching TRBD1. This CDR3 has 16 amino acids. Germline V CDR1 and CDR2: MNHEY, SVGEGT. The V gene end was trimmed by 5 bases and the J gene end by 7 bases; junction bases not matched to a gene: 6. This CDR3 is CASSNRDRGPNSPLHF. CDR3 bases: TGTGCCAGCAGTAACCGGGACAGGGGGCCGAATTCACCCCTCCACTTT.

J is TRBJ1-2 and V is TRBV7-2, with 7 bases aligning to TRBD1. Germline V gene lookup returns CDR1 SGHTA and CDR2 FQGNSA. V lost 5 bases and J lost 4; bases outside the gene matches: 4. There are 13 residues in the CDR3. CDR3 bases: TGTGCCAGCAGCGCGACAGGGAGCTATGGCTACACCTTC. As protein: CASSATGSYGYTF.

The chain combines TRBV4-3 with TRBJ2-5, with D tentatively TRBD1 (5 bases). Germline-derived CDR1 and CDR2 are LGHNA and YSLEER. The CDR3 totals 15 residues. The ends were cut back, 0 bases at V and 7 bases at J, with 15 bases in the middle. In DNA form, the CDR3 reads TGCGCCAGCAGCCAAGAGGCTCAAGGGGAAGGGACCCAGTACTTC. Its protein is CASSQEAQGEGTQYF.

This sequence joins TRBV7-7 and TRBJ2-3, with TRBD2 identical over 12 bases. The junction had 4 bases not matched to a gene; V was cut back by 6 bases and J by 3 bases. Germline lookup yields CDR1 SSHAT and CDR2 FNYEAQ (reference sequence). This CDR3 comprises 15 residues. The CDR3 nucleotides are TGTGCCAGCAGGGGACTAGCGGGCAATACAGATACGCAGTATTTT. This encodes CASRGLAGNTDTQYF.

The chain recombines TRBV30 with TRBJ1-2; the match to TRBD1 covers 7 bases. This CDR3 has 13 residues. Germline-derived CDR1 and CDR2 are GTSNPN and SVGIG (reference sequence). J gave up 2 bases and V 3 bases, and 3 bases lay outside the gene matches. CDR3 nucleotide sequence: TGTGCCTGGAGCGGGACAGCCAACTATGGCTACACCTTC. Translation: CAWSGTANYGYTF.

This clone was picked up many times. J is TRBJ1-5 and V is TRBV6-2 or TRBV6-3; 10 bases fit TRBD1. The CDR3 loop spans 15 amino acids. The ends lost 4 bases at V and 7 bases at J; junction bases unmatched: 7. Looked up from germline, CDR1 is MNHEY and CDR2 is SVGEGT. The CDR3: CASSSGQGGVQPQHF. DNA of the CDR3: TGTGCCAGCAGTTCCGGACAGGGGGGTGTCCAGCCCCAGCATTTT.

This chain connects TRBV29-1 to TRBJ2-3; 7 bases align to TRBD1. J gave up 2 bases and V 0 bases, and 5 bases lay outside the gene matches. Germline V gives CDR1 SQVTM, CDR2 ANQGSEA. The CDR3 has 15 amino acids. The CDR3 loop reads CSVEDAEGATDTQYF. Here the CDR3 DNA reads TGCAGCGTTGAAGATGCCGAGGGGGCCACAGATACGCAGTATTTT.

V usage is TRBV5-1 and J usage is TRBJ1-2; no reliable D call. Germline loops: CDR1 SGHRS, CDR2 YFSETQ. CDR3 length: 14 residues. Trimming took 4 bases from V and 0 from J, leaving 10 bases between them. The CDR3 DNA reads as TGCGCCAGCAGCGTTGACGGAGCTAACTATGGCTACACCTTC. Translated, it gives CASSVDGANYGYTF.

V is TRBV18 and J is TRBJ1-5, with D maybe TRBD1 (5 bases). The germline gives CDR1 KGHSH, CDR2 LQKENI. Trimming stripped 6 bases from V and 0 bases from J, with 12 bases between. This CDR3 has 15 amino acids. This CDR3 is CASSRGLTSNQPQHF. The CDR3 DNA is TGTGCCAGCTCCCGGGGACTGACTAGCAATCAGCCCCAGCATTTT.

This clone has a single count. The V gene is TRBV6-5, the J gene TRBJ1-6; possibly TRBD1 for D (6 bases). The germline V and J ends were trimmed by 2 bases and 9 bases, with 11 bases remaining between them. CDR1 is MNHEY and CDR2 is SVGAGI in the germline V gene. The CDR3 covers 14 residues. The CDR3 protein is CASSYQGMGSPLHF. The CDR3 DNA is TGTGCCAGCAGTTACCAGGGGATGGGTTCACCCCTCCACTTT.

This chain uses TRBV11-2 with TRBJ2-1, with D possibly matching TRBD2 (5 bases). V shed 0 bases and J shed 5 bases, with 17 bases lying between them. This CDR3 has 17 amino acids. Germline CDR1 reads SGHAT; CDR2 reads FQNNGV. The CDR3, as DNA: TGTGCCAGCAGCTTAGATCAGGCCGTCTCGAGGGACAATGAGCAGTTCTTC. It codes for CASSLDQAVSRDNEQFF.

J is TRBJ1-4 and V is TRBV5-1; D is uncertain. V was pared by 0 bases and J by 1 base, with 7 bases between. The CDR3 is 15 residues long. Germline V lookup: CDR1 SGHRS, CDR2 YFSETQ. DNA for the CDR3: TGCGCCAGCAGCTTGGGAGTCTTAACTAATGAAAAACTGTTTTTT. Amino acids: CASSLGVLTNEKLFF.

This clone has just one count. This chain connects TRBV5-5 to TRBJ1-2; D is ambiguous. Trimming left V 5 bases short and J 10 bases short, with 15 bases between. The CDR3 runs 12 residues. The germline CDR1 and CDR2 sequences are SGHKS and YYEKEE (reference sequence). Here the CDR3 reads CASREPALDYTF. The CDR3 nucleotides read TGTGCCAGCAGAGAACCTGCGCTCGACTACACCTTC.

In its sample, this clone was seen once. J is TRBJ1-1 and V is TRBV19, with TRBD1 matching 8 bases. Germline V gene sequence: CDR1 LNHDA, CDR2 SQIVND (reference sequence). There are 14 residues in the CDR3. The trim removed 6 bases at V and 6 bases at J, leaving 9 bases unmatched. CDR3 coding DNA: TGTGCCAGTAGGAACAGGGGGAGGCGGCCTGAAGCTTTCTTT. Encoded protein: CASRNRGRRPEAFF.

The chain joins TRBV6-5 to TRBJ2-7, with TRBD1 matching 8 bases. This CDR3 comprises 14 residues. Per the germline V gene, CDR1 is MNHEY and CDR2 is SVGAGI. The trim removed 5 bases at V and 5 bases at J, leaving 8 bases unmatched. CDR3 amino acids: CASSIDRGRDEQYF. In DNA, the CDR3 is TGTGCCAGCAGTATTGACAGGGGTCGGGACGAGCAGTACTTC.

In its sample, this clone was seen a few times. V is TRBV18 and J is TRBJ1-5, with 10 bases fitting TRBD1. The CDR3 is 16 residues long. Germline CDR1 KGHSH, CDR2 LQKENI. V shed 3 bases, J shed 2 bases, and the junction held 4 bases outside the gene matches. The CDR3 nucleotides read TGTGCCAGCTCACCGACAGGGGGCGCAGGCAATCAGCCCCAGCATTTT. It is translated as CASSPTGGAGNQPQHF.

V is TRBV10-3 and J is TRBJ1-3; D might be TRBD1 (6 bases). Germline CDR1 is ENHRY and CDR2 is SYGVKD. V was cut by 7 bases and J by 2 bases, with 15 bases left in between. There are 15 residues in the CDR3. The CDR3 DNA is TGTGCCATCACTGGGACATTGGGGACTGGAAACACCATATATTTT. This codes for CAITGTLGTGNTIYF.